These 5 T cell receptor beta chains originate from one sample sequenced in a study of control samples from healthy donors and cancer patients. Assay: immunoSEQ multiplex PCR; the TCRdb copy retains only in-frame clones and omits some. The top ten clones hold roughly 4.3% of a sample with roughly 170,000 clones, 80% to 95% of them seen once. Sequenced material: blood. The receptors come from a woman in her sixties in good health.

The gene calls are TRBV19 and TRBJ1-4; D is uncertain. Germline lookup yields CDR1 LNHDA and CDR2 SQIVND (reference sequence). V was cut by 4 bases and J by 6 bases, with 12 bases left in between. The CDR3 is 14 amino acids. The DNA for the CDR3 is TGTGCCAGTAGTAAGGTGAGGGAGGATGAAAAACTGTTTTTT. Protein: CASSKVREDEKLFF.

J is TRBJ1-2 and V is TRBV30; 9 bases line up with TRBD1. The CDR3 is 13 amino acids. Per germline, CDR1 GTSNPN and CDR2 SVGIG (reference sequence). V lost 7 bases, J lost 4 bases, and 7 bases stayed unmatched. The CDR3 reads CASSTGGFYGYTF. The CDR3, as DNA: TGTGCCTCCTCGACAGGGGGATTCTATGGCTACACCTTC.

The V call is TRBV7-8, the J call TRBJ1-2; 7 nucleotides align to TRBD1. There are 14 residues in the CDR3. Germline loops: CDR1 SGHVS, CDR2 FQNEAQ. Losses at the gene ends were 4 bases for V and 8 bases for J; bases not matched to a gene: 10. The CDR3 protein is CASSSRTGGRGYTF. The DNA for the CDR3 is TGTGCCAGCAGCTCGAGGACAGGAGGCAGGGGCTACACCTTC.

This sequence joins TRBV30 and TRBJ2-6, with D possibly matching TRBD2 (6 bases). The CDR3 extends over 15 amino acids. V lost 0 bases and J lost 2, with 8 bases in between. CDR1 and CDR2 (germline): GTSNPN, SVGIG (reference sequence). CDR3 sequence (DNA): TGTGCCTGGAGTGTATGGGGGGCTGGGGCCAACGTCCTGACTTTC. Translation gives CAWSVWGAGANVLTF.

V is TRBV19 and J is TRBJ1-1, with 8 bases aligning to TRBD1. CDR1 and CDR2 from the germline V gene are LNHDA and SQIVND (reference sequence). CDR3 length equals 15 residues. Germline trimming cut 6 bases from V and 1 base from J; bases unmatched to any gene: 7. The CDR3 DNA reads as TGTGCCAGTAGCGTAACAGGGGGGCGGAACACTGAAGCTTTCTTT. Residues: CASSVTGGRNTEAFF.